This TCR beta chain comes out of a study of cytomegalovirus exposure and HLA in healthy donors. On the study more broadly: Roughly 80 million unique TCRs from HLA-typed donors were held in an early data release.

Of note for this clone: What it binds is unknown.

A multiplex PCR was run with 60 Vbeta primers and 13 Jbeta primers. TCRdb's table, derived via immunoSEQ multiplex PCR, lists solely in-frame clones and lacks some. The sample includes 150,000 or so clones, around 70% of them seen just once. Study observations and caveats: Reports showed the classifier diagnosing cytomegalovirus status with high specificity and sensitivity. Later on, an analysis showed TCR association rates differing by HLA locus, with DRB1 the most and HLA-C the fewest.

The V gene lost 5 bases and the J gene lost 3 bases, with 17 bases spanning the gap. CDR3 length equals 15 residues. CDR1 and CDR2 (germline): MDHEN, SYDVKM. The J gene is TRBJ2-7, the V gene TRBV28; perhaps TRBD1 as D (6 bases). The receptor's source is a man aged 18 to 30 in good health and CMV-seropositive. The sample consisted of PBMCs. CDR3 nucleotides: TGTGCCAGCAGTACCACAATTTGGGGGCACTACGAGCAGTACGTC. This sequence encodes CASSTTIWGHYEQYV.